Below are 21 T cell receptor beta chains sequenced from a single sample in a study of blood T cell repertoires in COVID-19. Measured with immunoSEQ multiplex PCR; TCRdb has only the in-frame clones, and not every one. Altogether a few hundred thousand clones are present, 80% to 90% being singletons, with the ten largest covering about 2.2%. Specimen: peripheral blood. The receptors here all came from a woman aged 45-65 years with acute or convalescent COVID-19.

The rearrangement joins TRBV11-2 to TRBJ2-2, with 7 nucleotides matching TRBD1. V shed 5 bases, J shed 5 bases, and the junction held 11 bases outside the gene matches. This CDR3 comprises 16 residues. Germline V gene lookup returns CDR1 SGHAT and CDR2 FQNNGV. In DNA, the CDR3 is TGTGCCAGCAGCCGACCGGACAGGCGAGGTACCGGGGAGCTGTTTTTT. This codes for CASSRPDRRGTGELFF.

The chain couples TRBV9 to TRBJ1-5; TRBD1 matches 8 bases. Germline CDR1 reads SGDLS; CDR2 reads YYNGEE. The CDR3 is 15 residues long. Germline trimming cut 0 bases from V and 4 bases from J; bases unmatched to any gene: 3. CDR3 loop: CASSVGGTGNQPQHF. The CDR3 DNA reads TGTGCCAGCAGCGTAGGGGGGACAGGAAATCAGCCCCAGCATTTT.

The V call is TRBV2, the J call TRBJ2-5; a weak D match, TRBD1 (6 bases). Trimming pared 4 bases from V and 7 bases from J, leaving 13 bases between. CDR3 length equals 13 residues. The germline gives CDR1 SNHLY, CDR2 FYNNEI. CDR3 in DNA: TGTGCCAGCAGTGGGGACATCGGCGGGACCCAGTACTTC. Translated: CASSGDIGGTQYF.

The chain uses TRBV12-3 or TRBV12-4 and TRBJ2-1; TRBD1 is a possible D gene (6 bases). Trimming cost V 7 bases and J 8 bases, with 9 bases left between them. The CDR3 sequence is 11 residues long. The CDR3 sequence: CASTRQDEQFF. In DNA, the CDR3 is TGTGCCAGCACGCGACAGGATGAGCAGTTCTTC.

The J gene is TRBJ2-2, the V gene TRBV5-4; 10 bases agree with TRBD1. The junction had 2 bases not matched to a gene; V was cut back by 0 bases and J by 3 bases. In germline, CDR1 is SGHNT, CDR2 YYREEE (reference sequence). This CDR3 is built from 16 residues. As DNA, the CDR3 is TGTGCCAGCAGCTTGGGACAGGGGGCAGACACCGGGGAGCTGTTTTTT. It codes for CASSLGQGADTGELFF.

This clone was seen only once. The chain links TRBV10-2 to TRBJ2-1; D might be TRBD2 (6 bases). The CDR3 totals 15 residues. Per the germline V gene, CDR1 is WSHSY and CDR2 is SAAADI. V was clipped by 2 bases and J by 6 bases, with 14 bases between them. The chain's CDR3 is CASSEPTLASNEQFF. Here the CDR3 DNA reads TGCGCCAGCAGTGAGCCGACACTAGCCTCCAATGAGCAGTTCTTC.

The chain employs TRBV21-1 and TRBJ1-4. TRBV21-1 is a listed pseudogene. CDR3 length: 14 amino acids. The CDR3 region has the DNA TGTGCCAGCAGCAATGGGCAGGGAGGTGAAAAACTGTTTTTT. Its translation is CASSNGQGGEKLFF.

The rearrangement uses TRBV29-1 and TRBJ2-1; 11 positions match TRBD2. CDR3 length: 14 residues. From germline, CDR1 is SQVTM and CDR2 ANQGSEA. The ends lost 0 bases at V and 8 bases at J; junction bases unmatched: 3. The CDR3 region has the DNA TGCAGCGTTGAAGAGGTAGCGGGAGGGGATGAGCAGTTCTTC. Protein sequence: CSVEEVAGGDEQFF.

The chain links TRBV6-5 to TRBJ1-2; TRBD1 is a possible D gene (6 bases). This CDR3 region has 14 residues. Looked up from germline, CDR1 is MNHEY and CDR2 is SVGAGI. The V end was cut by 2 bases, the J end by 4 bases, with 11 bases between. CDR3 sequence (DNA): TGTGCCAGCAGTTACGGGGGCAGGAGCTATGGCTACACCTTC. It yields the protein CASSYGGRSYGYTF.

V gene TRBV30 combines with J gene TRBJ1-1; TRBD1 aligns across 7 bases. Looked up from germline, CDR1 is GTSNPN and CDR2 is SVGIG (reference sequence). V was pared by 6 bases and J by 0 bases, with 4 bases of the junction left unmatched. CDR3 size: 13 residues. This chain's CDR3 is CACQGQMNTEAFF. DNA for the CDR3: TGTGCCTGCCAGGGACAGATGAACACTGAAGCTTTCTTT.

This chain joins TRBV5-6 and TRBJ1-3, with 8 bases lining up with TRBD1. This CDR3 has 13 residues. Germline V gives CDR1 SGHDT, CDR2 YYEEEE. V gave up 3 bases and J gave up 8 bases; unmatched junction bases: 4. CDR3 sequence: CASSSTGDYTIYF. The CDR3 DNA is TGTGCCAGCAGCTCGACAGGGGACTACACCATATATTTT.

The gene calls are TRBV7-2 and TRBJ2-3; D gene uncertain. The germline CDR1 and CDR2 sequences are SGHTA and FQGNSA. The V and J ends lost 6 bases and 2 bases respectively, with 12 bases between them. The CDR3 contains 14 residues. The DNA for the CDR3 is TGTGCCAGCAGGCTGGTGGCAAACACAGATACGCAGTATTTT. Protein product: CASRLVANTDTQYF.

CDR3 loop: CASSGDRGREQYF. CDR3 DNA sequence: TGTGCCAGCAGTGGAGACAGGGGCAGGGAGCAGTACTTC. The chain joins TRBV9 to TRBJ2-7, with 8 bases that match TRBD1. Germline V gene data show CDR1 as SGDLS and CDR2 as YYNGEE. This CDR3 has 13 residues. The V segment lost 5 bases and the J segment 7 bases; nucleotides outside the gene matches: 8. The entire variable domain, with the rest obtained from reference TRBV9 and TRBJ2-7, is as follows: DSGVTQTPKHLITATGQRVTLRCSPRSGDLSVYWYQQSLDQGLQFLIQYYNGEERAKGNILERFSAQQFPDLHSELNLSSLELGDSALYFCASSGDRGREQYFGPGTRLTVT.

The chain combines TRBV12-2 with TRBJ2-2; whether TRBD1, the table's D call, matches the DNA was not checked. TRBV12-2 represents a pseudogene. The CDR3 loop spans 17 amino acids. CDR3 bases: TGTGCAAGTCGCCCTACTCTCGGACACCCCCCCACCGGGGAGCTGTTTTTT. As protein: CASRPTLGHPPTGELFF.

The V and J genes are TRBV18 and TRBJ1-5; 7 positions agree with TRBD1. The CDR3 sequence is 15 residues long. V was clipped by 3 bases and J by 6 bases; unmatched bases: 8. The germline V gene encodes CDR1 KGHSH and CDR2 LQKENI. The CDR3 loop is CASSPENRGSQPQHF. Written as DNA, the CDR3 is TGTGCCAGCTCACCCGAAAACAGGGGAAGTCAGCCCCAGCATTTT.

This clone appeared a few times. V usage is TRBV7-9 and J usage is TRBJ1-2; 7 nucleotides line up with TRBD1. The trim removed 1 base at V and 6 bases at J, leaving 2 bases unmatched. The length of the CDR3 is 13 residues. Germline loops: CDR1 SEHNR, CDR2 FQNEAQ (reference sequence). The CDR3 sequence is CASSLEQGNGYTF. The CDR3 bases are TGTGCCAGCAGCTTAGAACAGGGGAATGGCTACACCTTC.

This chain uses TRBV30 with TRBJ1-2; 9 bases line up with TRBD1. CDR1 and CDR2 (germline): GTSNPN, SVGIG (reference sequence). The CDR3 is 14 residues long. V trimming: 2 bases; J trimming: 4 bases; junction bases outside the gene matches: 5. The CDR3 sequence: CAWSQQGAGYGYTF. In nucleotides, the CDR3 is TGTGCCTGGAGTCAACAGGGGGCTGGCTATGGCTACACCTTC.

CDR3: CASSSRQGDSPLHF. The CDR3 coding sequence is TGTGCCAGCAGCTCCCGACAGGGTGATTCACCCCTCCACTTT. The genes are TRBV11-2 and TRBJ1-6, with 7 positions matching TRBD1. Germline CDR1 SGHAT, CDR2 FQNNGV. V trimming: 4 bases; J trimming: 8 bases; junction bases outside the gene matches: 5. The CDR3 consists of 14 residues.

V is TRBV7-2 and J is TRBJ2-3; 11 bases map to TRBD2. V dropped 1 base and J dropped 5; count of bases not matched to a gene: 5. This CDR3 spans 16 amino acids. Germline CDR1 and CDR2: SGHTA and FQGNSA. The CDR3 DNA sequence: TGTGCCAGCAGCTTAGAGAGGCTAGCGGGGGGAGATACGCAGTATTTT. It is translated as CASSLERLAGGDTQYF.

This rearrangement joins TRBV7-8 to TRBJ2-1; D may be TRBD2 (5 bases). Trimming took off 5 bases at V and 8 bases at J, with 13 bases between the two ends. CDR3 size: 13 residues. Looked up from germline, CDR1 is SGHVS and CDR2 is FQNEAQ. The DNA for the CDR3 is TGTGCCAGCAGCCGAGCGGCCGGGGATGAGCAGTTCTTC. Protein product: CASSRAAGDEQFF.

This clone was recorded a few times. DNA for the CDR3: TGTGTCAGAAGACTAATGGACAGGGTATACACCATATATTTT. Translating it yields CVRRLMDRVYTIYF. The gene calls are TRBV7-5 and TRBJ1-3; the D call in the table, TRBD1, was not verified against the DNA. TRBV7-5 is assigned pseudogene status. The CDR3 runs 14 residues.